This T cell receptor (beta chain) was retrieved from a study of T cell clonality in common variable immunodeficiency. Study results and limitations: Common variable immunodeficiency TCR beta sequences reportedly had fewer deletions and N-nucleotide insertions. T cell subpopulation sequencing would be needed to explain CVID clonality. Shared TCRbeta clones were fewer between CVID subjects than controls.

Trimming stripped 4 bases from V and 3 bases from J, with 13 bases between. This CDR3 region has 15 residues. CDR1 and CDR2 from the germline V gene are SSHAT and FNYEAQ (reference sequence). The table lists this clone with many counts. As yet, its antigen is unknown. The DNA ends 3 residues before the CDR3 does, and the rest of the CDR3 is filled in from the germline J gene. Blood came from CVID subjects not ill and not taking immunomodulatory or immunosuppressive medication. Sequencing input was equivalent genomic DNA from CVID and controls. Profiling relied on immunoSEQ multiplex PCR, and the TCRdb table lists in-frame clones only, not all of them. The sample yields roughly 34,000 clones, without any singletons.

The TCR comes from a human donor with common variable immunodeficiency. Material for sequencing was peripheral blood mononuclear cells. The gene calls are TRBV7-7 and TRBJ2-1; D is unresolved. CDR3 sequence reads: CASSSLDSLYNEQFF. The covered CDR3 bases are TGTGCCAGCAGCTCTCTCGACTCTCTCTACAATGAG. The full variable domain, rest sourced from reference TRBV7-7 and TRBJ2-1, is GAGVSQSPRYKVTKRGQDVTLRCDPISSHATLYWYQQALGQGPEFLTYFNYEAQPDKSGLPSDRFSAERPEGSISTLTIQRTEQRDSAMYRCASSSLDSLYNEQFFGPGTRLTVL.